The 14 T cell receptor beta chains in this list originate from one sample, sequenced in a study of CD8+CD57+ T cells in acquired aplastic anemia. For sequencing, patients were chosen who had shown expansion of CD8+CD57+ cells by flow cytometry. Investigators profiled TCR beta VDJ and CDR3 from genomic DNA template. MiXCR was run by TCRdb on the reads, yielding one entry per CDR3 protein. Of about 120,000 distinct CDR3 sequences in the sample, less than 50% were seen once. Sequenced: sorted CD4+, CD8+, or CD8+CD57+ T cells (not recorded which) from PBMCs. The source is a human donor with aplastic anemia.

The chain links TRBV7-8 to TRBJ1-2, with D maybe TRBD1 (6 bases). Germline V CDR1 and CDR2: SGHVS, FQNEAQ. The CDR3 loop spans 15 amino acids. V dropped 5 bases and J dropped 5 bases, with 18 bases sitting between them. CDR3 sequence: CASSVGVRGDYGYTF. The CDR3 DNA reads as TGTGCCAGCAGCGTCGGGGTGAGGGGGGATTATGGCTACACCTTC.

In regard to this clonotype: A much larger clone sits a single nucleotide away, making a read error possible. This chain connects TRBV19 to TRBJ2-5; D may be TRBD1 (5 bases). The CDR3 loop spans 13 amino acids. Trimming shortened V by 10 bases and J by 1 base, and 13 bases separated the two germline ends. Germline V gives CDR1 LNHDA, CDR2 SQIVND (reference sequence). The DNA of the CDR3 is TGTGCCACCTCGGCAGGGTTCCAAGAGACCCAGTACTTC. Amino acids: CATSAGFQETQYF.

V and J are TRBV15 and TRBJ2-7; possibly TRBD2 for D (5 bases). V was pared by 0 bases and J by 5 bases, with 14 bases between. CDR1 LNHNV and CDR2 YYDKDF come from the germline V gene (reference sequence). The CDR3 has 15 amino acids. The CDR3 region has the DNA TGTGCCACCAGCAGAGATGTCGGGGTCATCCACGAGCAGTACTTC. It specifies CATSRDVGVIHEQYF.

Ten or more counts support this clonotype. The V call is TRBV20-1, the J call TRBJ1-6; TRBD1 is a possible D gene (6 bases). In germline, CDR1 is DFQATT, CDR2 SNEGSKA (reference sequence). This CDR3 comprises 13 residues. V was shortened by 5 bases and J by 10 bases, with 15 bases between the two germline ends. CDR3 amino acids: CSASTGKGSPLHF. The CDR3 region has the DNA TGCAGTGCTTCCACAGGGAAAGGATCACCCCTCCACTTT.

This clonotype has a count of ten or more. J is TRBJ2-5 and V is TRBV5-6; a possible D gene is TRBD1 (5 bases). The CDR3 consists of 14 residues. The germline V gene encodes CDR1 SGHDT and CDR2 YYEEEE. V gave up 2 bases and J gave up 5 bases, with 13 bases separating them. The DNA for the CDR3 is TGTGCCAGCAGCTTTACAGGTCCCGGGGAGACCCAGTACTTC. Translated: CASSFTGPGETQYF.

This clonotype was recorded at least ten times. V and J are TRBV10-3 and TRBJ1-1; 10 positions match TRBD1. The germline V gene has CDR1 ENHRY and CDR2 SYGVKD. This CDR3 is built from 17 residues. The V and J ends lost 4 bases and 1 base, in that order; junction bases with no gene match: 9. The CDR3 here is CAISGRTGGSSNTEAFF. As DNA, the CDR3 is TGTGCCATCAGTGGTAGGACAGGGGGAAGTTCGAACACTGAAGCTTTCTTT.

This clonotype was detected a few times. J is TRBJ1-6 and V is TRBV2; D may be TRBD1 (5 bases). Germline V gene sequence: CDR1 SNHLY, CDR2 FYNNEI. The CDR3 runs to 16 residues. Trimming shortened V by 6 bases and J by 7 bases, and 19 bases separated the two germline ends. This CDR3 reads CASSAREDLRNSPLHF. Here the CDR3 DNA reads TGTGCCAGCAGCGCCAGGGAGGATTTAAGGAATTCACCCCTCCACTTT.

This clonotype was counted at least ten times. This chain connects TRBV7-9 to TRBJ1-5; D not certain. Per the germline V gene, CDR1 is SEHNR and CDR2 is FQNEAQ (reference sequence). The CDR3 covers 13 residues. V was trimmed by 5 bases and J by 2 bases, leaving 7 bases between them. CDR3 sequence (DNA): TGTGCCAGCAGCCCCGATGGCAATCAGCCCCAGCATTTT. Its translation is CASSPDGNQPQHF.

The chain has TRBV7-9 and TRBJ1-2, with D possibly being TRBD1 (5 bases). The CDR3 has 12 residues. The germline V gene has CDR1 SEHNR and CDR2 FQNEAQ (reference sequence). V was clipped by 1 base and J by 5 bases, with 5 bases between them. For the CDR3, the DNA is TGTGCCAGCAGCTTAGGGACATATGGCTACACCTTC. Amino acids: CASSLGTYGYTF.

This clonotype has just one count. A much larger clone is a single base away; this may be a read error. This CDR3 reads CASSPGPNSKQPQHF. DNA for the CDR3: TGTGCCAGCAGCCCGGGCCCGAATAGCAAGCAGCCCCAGCATTTT. V is TRBV12-3 or TRBV12-4 and J is TRBJ1-5; D unresolved. This CDR3 has 15 amino acids.

A remark on this clonotype: The junction shows a germline mismatch at one end, possibly a read error. The chain uses TRBV10-3 and TRBJ2-5; D might be TRBD2 (6 bases). This CDR3 is built from 13 residues. The germline gives CDR1 ENHRY, CDR2 SYGVKD. The CDR3 region is CTINGGAQETQYF. The DNA for the CDR3 is TGTACCATCAACGGAGGGGCACAAGAGACCCAGTACTTC.

In this sample, this clonotype turned up many times. The rearrangement uses TRBV6-1 and TRBJ1-2; 8 bases align to TRBD1. V was clipped by 3 bases and J by 5 bases; unmatched bases: 5. The CDR3 covers 14 residues. Germline CDR1 MNHNS, CDR2 SASEGT. The CDR3 bases are TGTGCCAGCAGTGATCACTGGACAGGGTATGGCTACACCTTC. Amino acid sequence: CASSDHWTGYGYTF.

The rearrangement uses TRBV10-3 and TRBJ1-6; a possible D gene is TRBD1 (5 bases). This CDR3 has 13 amino acids. Trimming took off 6 bases at V and 3 bases at J, with 6 bases between the two ends. Germline V gives CDR1 ENHRY, CDR2 SYGVKD. CDR3 DNA sequence: TGTGCCATCAGGGACATCTATAATTCACCCCTCCACTTT. Residues: CAIRDIYNSPLHF.

This clonotype was seen ten or more times. The rearrangement uses TRBV3-1 and TRBJ1-6, with D perhaps TRBD1 (6 bases). V lost 0 bases and J 1 base, leaving 7 bases between the germline ends. The length of the CDR3 is 16 residues. Per germline, CDR1 LGHDT and CDR2 YNNKEL (reference sequence). The CDR3 DNA follows: TGTGCCAGCAGCCAAGATCAGGGGTCCTATAATTCACCCCTCCACTTT. Translated: CASSQDQGSYNSPLHF.